A selection of T cell receptor beta chains follows, all from one sample in a study of shared clonotypes between healthy human individuals. The table came from immunoSEQ multiplex PCR; TCRdb's copy has only in-frame clones and leaves some out. The sample includes about 2 million clones, about 95% of them seen just once. Sample: naive CD8+ T cells sorted from blood. These receptors were obtained from a man aged 18 to 30 in good health. Both conserved end residues are part of each CDR3. The D gene is left open where the match is weak. Some rows have no size entry. The others give once, few or many, or a class for an expanded clone.

.,TRBV5-4,TRBD1,TRBJ2-5,CASSTGLSGGSGETQYF,TGTGCCAGCAGCACAGGTCTTTCAGGGGGCAGCGGCGAGACCCAGTACTTC
.,TRBV10-2,.,TRBJ1-6,CANLTGIYNSPLHF,TGCGCCAACCTTACAGGGATCTATAATTCACCCCTCCACTTT
once,TRBV7-3,.,TRBJ1-1,CASSLTPGRLDTEAFF,TGTGCCAGCAGCTTAACCCCAGGCAGGCTGGACACTGAAGCTTTCTTT
.,TRBV5-5,.,TRBJ2-7,CASSFGVSYEQYF,TGTGCCAGCAGCTTCGGAGTTTCCTACGAGCAGTACTTC
.,TRBV7-9,TRBD2,TRBJ2-5,CASSPVGGQETQYF,TGTGCCAGCAGCCCAGTCGGGGGGCAAGAGACCCAGTACTTC
.,TRBV30,.,TRBJ1-1,CAWSVVSSTEAFF,TGTGCCTGGAGTGTGGTCAGCTCCACTGAAGCTTTCTTT
.,TRBV2,TRBD1,TRBJ1-4,CASSVTSGGLNEKLFF,TGTGCCAGCAGTGTTACTTCAGGGGGGCTTAATGAAAAACTGTTTTTT
.,TRBV9,TRBD2,TRBJ2-2,CASSVTGSGGNTGELFF,TGTGCCAGCAGCGTAACAGGTAGCGGGGGGAACACCGGGGAGCTGTTTTTT
.,TRBV30,.,TRBJ1-1,CAWSVLWNTEAFF,TGTGCCTGGAGTGTATTGTGGAACACTGAAGCTTTCTTT
.,TRBV9,.,TRBJ2-3,CASSVADFTDTQYF,TGTGCCAGCAGCGTAGCTGATTTCACAGATACGCAGTATTTT
.,TRBV7-6,TRBD1,TRBJ2-7,CASSLDRPRDRVYEQYF,TGTGCCAGCAGCTTAGACCGACCACGGGACAGGGTCTACGAGCAGTACTTC
.,TRBV6-5,TRBD2,TRBJ2-3,CASSYSWLAATDTQYF,TGTGCCAGCAGTTACTCGTGGCTAGCGGCAACAGATACGCAGTATTTT
once,TRBV10-3,.,TRBJ1-2,CAISESGRRAGYTF,TGTGCCATCAGTGAGTCGGGCAGGAGGGCGGGCTACACCTTC
.,TRBV5-5,.,TRBJ1-1,CASSVDSPQDEAFF,TGTGCCAGCAGCGTGGACAGCCCTCAGGATGAAGCTTTCTTT
.,TRBV5-6,.,TRBJ2-4,CASNHGGGNIQYF,TGTGCCAGCAACCACGGGGGAGGAAACATTCAGTACTTC
.,TRBV7-9,TRBD1,TRBJ2-7,CASSPGQGVEQYF,TGTGCCAGCAGCCCGGGACAGGGTGTCGAGCAGTACTTC
.,TRBV11-2,.,TRBJ2-1,CASSFNNEQFF,TGTGCCAGCAGCTTTAACAATGAGCAGTTCTTC
.,TRBV4-1,.,TRBJ1-2,CASSQEGGGRSYGYTF,TGCGCCAGCAGCCAGGAGGGTGGAGGGCGCTCCTATGGCTACACCTTC
.,TRBV28,.,TRBJ1-2,CASWNRATGGYTF,TGTGCCAGCTGGAACAGGGCAACTGGAGGCTACACCTTC
.,TRBV6-5,.,TRBJ2-5,CASSYSRGSDTQYF,TGTGCCAGCAGTTACTCCCGGGGTTCGGACACCCAGTACTTC
once,TRBV2,.,TRBJ1-1,CASSEGATSMNTEAFF,TGTGCCAGCAGTGAAGGGGCTACCTCAATGAACACTGAAGCTTTCTTT
.,TRBV27,TRBD1,TRBJ1-5,CASSPTGAGQPQHF,TGTGCCAGCAGTCCGACAGGGGCAGGCCAGCCCCAGCATTTT
.,TRBV11-2,.,TRBJ1-2,CASSLVGADGYTF,TGTGCCAGCAGCTTAGTGGGGGCCGATGGCTACACCTTC
once,TRBV5-6,.,TRBJ2-3,CASSLGAGAGDTQYF,TGTGCCAGCAGCTTGGGGGCGGGGGCAGGAGATACGCAGTATTTT
.,TRBV28,.,TRBJ1-1,CASSFPGATEAFF,TGTGCCAGCAGTTTCCCAGGAGCAACTGAAGCTTTCTTT
.,TRBV5-8,.,TRBJ1-2,CASSPSIQPFGYTF,TGTGCCAGCAGCCCAAGCATTCAGCCTTTTGGCTACACCTTC
.,TRBV28,.,TRBJ1-1,CASSSPAGPTGEAFF,TGTGCCAGCAGTTCCCCCGCTGGGCCCACGGGTGAAGCTTTCTTT
.,TRBV9,.,TRBJ2-7,CASSYFGDSYEQYF,TGTGCCAGCAGCTACTTCGGGGACTCCTACGAGCAGTACTTC
.,TRBV15,.,TRBJ2-3,CATLGKDTDTQYF,TGTGCCACCCTCGGCAAAGACACAGATACGCAGTATTTT
.,TRBV6-1,TRBD1,TRBJ1-2,CASSEMTGIGYTF,TGTGCCAGCAGTGAGATGACAGGGATTGGCTACACCTTC
.,TRBV4-1,.,TRBJ2-1,CASSPDESEYNEQFF,TGCGCCAGCAGCCCAGATGAGTCCGAGTACAATGAGCAGTTCTTC
.,TRBV6-5,.,TRBJ2-2,CASSLTVVAGELFF,TGTGCCAGCTCCCTGACAGTTGTGGCCGGGGAGCTGTTTTTT
.,TRBV7-9,.,TRBJ1-6,CASSTPVEPNSPLHF,TGTGCCAGCAGCACCCCCGTAGAACCGAATTCACCCCTCCACTTT
.,TRBV7-9,TRBD1,TRBJ1-1,CASSLGGTGLMNTEAFF,TGTGCCAGCAGCTTAGGCGGGACAGGGCTCATGAACACTGAAGCTTTCTTT
.,TRBV5-6,TRBD1,TRBJ2-7,CASSFRQGLGYEQYF,TGTGCCAGCAGCTTCCGACAGGGGCTCGGCTACGAGCAGTACTTC
.,TRBV1,.,TRBJ2-1,CTSSQAALAKYNEQFF,TGCACCAGCAGCCAAGCGGCATTGGCCAAGTACAATGAGCAGTTCTTC
.,TRBV27,.,TRBJ2-2,CASSFGEPGELFF,TGTGCCAGCAGCTTCGGGGAGCCCGGGGAGCTGTTTTTT
.,TRBV18,.,TRBJ2-7,CASSPLEGGEYEQYF,TGTGCCAGCTCACCACTCGAGGGCGGGGAATACGAGCAGTACTTC
.,TRBV7-9,.,TRBJ2-7,CASSLRAAAYEQYF,TGTGCCAGCAGCTTAAGGGCTGCCGCCTACGAGCAGTACTTC
.,TRBV5-4,TRBD2,TRBJ2-7,CASSSSVGLAGVEWAYEQYF,TGTGCCAGCAGCTCGTCCGTGGGACTAGCGGGAGTCGAGTGGGCCTACGAGCAGTACTTC
.,TRBV11-3,.,TRBJ2-2,CASSARLTGELFF,TGTGCCAGCAGCGCCAGGTTAACCGGGGAGCTGTTTTTT
.,TRBV5-8,.,TRBJ2-7,CASSLGHSSYEQYF,TGTGCCAGCAGCTTGGGGCACAGCTCCTACGAGCAGTACTTC
once,TRBV11-2,.,TRBJ2-1,CASSLVTANNEQFF,TGTGCCAGCAGCTTAGTCACAGCGAACAATGAGCAGTTCTTC
.,TRBV7-6,.,TRBJ2-3,CASSLYPSGTDTQYF,TGTGCCAGCAGCTTATATCCCAGCGGGACAGATACGCAGTATTTT
.,TRBV7-9,TRBD1,TRBJ1-2,CASSLSPGQGNYGYTF,TGTGCCAGCAGCTTAAGCCCGGGACAGGGGAACTATGGCTACACCTTC
.,TRBV6-5,.,TRBJ2-7,CASTIDLGSSYEQYF,TGTGCCAGCACAATCGACCTGGGCAGCTCCTACGAGCAGTACTTC
.,TRBV4-3,.,TRBJ2-1,CASSPAKLRLSSYNEQFF,TGCGCCAGCAGCCCCGCCAAGCTACGCCTAAGCTCCTACAATGAGCAGTTCTTC
.,TRBV9,.,TRBJ2-5,CASSALGGAQETQYF,TGTGCCAGCAGCGCCCTAGGGGGAGCCCAAGAGACCCAGTACTTC